This T cell receptor (beta chain) was retrieved from a study of neoadjuvant anti-PD-1 for oral cavity cancer. Overall study context: Patients without progression got a fourth dose around day 43.

Broader study findings: Post-nivolumab, blood T cell clonality was significantly elevated in non-responders. Each response group had just a few patients in TCR analyses.

Remarks on this clone: Its antigen is still unknown.

The CDR3 consists of 14 residues. Germline V CDR1 and CDR2: LNHDA, SQIVND (reference sequence). Trimming at V came to 5 bases and at J to 7 bases, leaving 6 bases not matched to a gene. The data were produced by immunoSEQ multiplex PCR, yet TCRdb's version contains in-frame clones alone and is incomplete. Altogether 12,000 or so clones are present, 60% to 75% being singletons, with the ten largest covering roughly 2.8%. Time point here: after neoadjuvant nivolumab, at surgical resection. The clonotype was recovered from a person aged 40 to 85 with oral cavity squamous cell carcinoma. This sequence joins TRBV19 and TRBJ2-7, with TRBD1 matching over 12 bases. Sequencing used PBMCs, obtained after nivolumab (anti-PD-1) treatment. The CDR3 reads CASSWDRGRGEQYF. Written as DNA, the CDR3 is TGTGCCAGTAGTTGGGACAGGGGGCGCGGGGAGCAGTACTTC.